Each of the 26 T cell receptor beta chains below was sequenced from the same sample in a study of technical replicates of blood from a few donors. Generated by immunoSEQ multiplex PCR, the TCRdb table keeps only in-frame clones and is missing some. Among about 81,000 clones listed, 90% to 97% were seen once. Sequencing was carried out using T cells isolated from PBMCs. These TCRs come from a human donor in good health.

This clone turned up a few times. The J gene is TRBJ2-7, the V gene TRBV5-4; 8 positions agree with TRBD1. The CDR3 consists of 11 residues. Germline lookup yields CDR1 SGHNT and CDR2 YYREEE (reference sequence). V shed 4 bases and J 9 bases; nucleotides not matched to a gene: 3. The CDR3 DNA reads as TGTGCCAGCAGCCCAGGGGGCAGGCAGTACTTC. Amino acid sequence: CASSPGGRQYF. The entire variable domain, with the rest obtained from reference TRBV5-4 and TRBJ2-7, is as follows: ETGVTQSPTHLIKTRGQQVTLRCSSQSGHNTVSWYQQALGQGPQFIFQYYREEENGRGNFPPRFSGLQFPNYSSELNVNALELDDSALYLCASSPGGRQYFGPGTRLTVT.

This clone was counted between two and nine times. The rearrangement joins TRBV11-3 to TRBJ1-1; tentative D call: TRBD1 (5 bases). CDR3 length: 14 residues. Germline V gene lookup returns CDR1 SGHNT and CDR2 YENEEA. V lost 4 bases, J lost 0 bases, and 9 bases lay in between. The CDR3 sequence: CASSSQGVNTEAFF. The DNA of the CDR3 is TGTGCCAGCAGCTCCCAGGGCGTGAACACTGAAGCTTTCTTT.

The chain carries TRBV5-4 and TRBJ2-2, with 9 bases fitting TRBD2. Looked up from germline, CDR1 is SGHNT and CDR2 is YYREEE (reference sequence). V lost 2 bases to trimming and J lost 7 bases; unmatched junction nucleotides: 6. This CDR3 region has 15 residues. CDR3 DNA: TGTGCCAGCAGCTTCGGTAGCGGGAGCAGCGGGGAGCTGTTTTTT. Its protein product is CASSFGSGSSGELFF.

The rearrangement joins TRBV28 to TRBJ2-1; 7 positions match TRBD2. This CDR3 is built from 15 residues. V shed 5 bases and J 4 bases; nucleotides not matched to a gene: 8. Germline assignment: CDR1 MDHEN and CDR2 SYDVKM. The CDR3 protein is CASSPWGGRYNEQFF. The CDR3 nucleotides read TGTGCCAGCAGTCCCTGGGGGGGACGATACAATGAGCAGTTCTTC.

V usage is TRBV28 and J usage is TRBJ1-1; 7 positions match TRBD1. The ends lost 5 bases at V and 6 bases at J; junction bases unmatched: 12. Germline loops: CDR1 MDHEN, CDR2 SYDVKM. This CDR3 is built from 15 residues. CDR3 protein: CASSPLDREKAEAFF. In DNA, the CDR3 is TGTGCCAGCAGTCCTCTTGACAGGGAAAAGGCTGAAGCTTTCTTT.

J is TRBJ1-5 and V is TRBV7-9, with D possibly matching TRBD1 (5 bases). Germline values: CDR1 SEHNR, CDR2 FQNEAQ (reference sequence). This CDR3 region has 14 residues. V lost 3 bases and J 3 bases, leaving 9 bases between the germline ends. The CDR3 here is CASSFEGVNQPQHF. As DNA, the CDR3 is TGTGCCAGCAGCTTCGAAGGGGTCAATCAGCCCCAGCATTTT. Combining the CDR3 with reference TRBV7-9 and TRBJ1-5 gives the whole variable domain DTGVSQNPRHKITKRGQNVTFRCDPISEHNRLYWYRQTLGQGPEFLTYFQNEAQLEKSRLLSDRFSAERPKGSFSTLEIQRTEQGDSAMYLCASSFEGVNQPQHFGDGTRLSIL.

This chain joins TRBV14 and TRBJ2-5, with D tentatively TRBD2 (6 bases). V was pared by 4 bases and J by 2 bases, with 14 bases between. This CDR3 contains 15 residues. From germline, CDR1 is SGHDN and CDR2 FVKESK. As DNA, the CDR3 is TGTGCCAGCAGCCGAGGCGGGGCCTATCAAGAGACCCAGTACTTC. It specifies CASSRGGAYQETQYF.

This chain uses TRBV7-2 with TRBJ2-3; TRBD2 matches at 10 bases. Germline CDR1 is SGHTA and CDR2 is FQGNSA. The CDR3 loop spans 14 amino acids. The V gene end was trimmed by 8 bases and the J gene end by 4 bases; junction bases not matched to a gene: 6. CDR3 DNA sequence: TGTGCCAGCCAGCCTAGCGGGAGTTCAGATACGCAGTATTTT. It is translated as CASQPSGSSDTQYF.

The chain combines TRBV7-9 with TRBJ1-2; D call uncertain. From germline, CDR1 is SEHNR and CDR2 FQNEAQ (reference sequence). Trimming cost V 2 bases and J 8 bases, with 6 bases left between them. The CDR3 is 11 residues long. The CDR3 coding sequence is TGTGCCAGCAGCTTATCCGAGGGCTACACCTTC. Protein sequence: CASSLSEGYTF.

The chain has TRBV6-6 and TRBJ2-3; D perhaps matches TRBD1 (6 bases). V gave up 6 bases and J gave up 1 base, with 17 bases separating them. This CDR3 has 16 residues. Looked up from germline, CDR1 is MNHNY and CDR2 is SVGAGI (reference sequence). In DNA, the CDR3 is TGTGCCAGCAGCGAAACAGGGAATCATGGCACAGATACGCAGTATTTT. Its protein product is CASSETGNHGTDTQYF.

The rearrangement links TRBV6-1 to TRBJ1-4; 8 nucleotides agree with TRBD1. The germline CDR1 and CDR2 sequences are MNHNS and SASEGT. This CDR3 has 15 residues. Trimming took 4 bases from V and 3 from J; bases not matched to a gene: 4. In nucleotides, the CDR3 is TGTGCCAGCAGTGTGCAGGGGGCTGCTAATGAAAAACTGTTTTTT. Translating gives CASSVQGAANEKLFF.

V gene TRBV19 combines with J gene TRBJ2-5, with D tentatively TRBD2 (6 bases). V lost 3 bases and J 5 bases, leaving 22 bases between the germline ends. The germline gives CDR1 LNHDA, CDR2 SQIVND (reference sequence). This CDR3 has 17 residues. The CDR3 nucleotides read TGTGCCAGTAGTATCCCTTCAACTAGCTCTTATCTGGAGACCCAGTACTTC. Protein product: CASSIPSTSSYLETQYF. The variable domain in full, with the rest retrieved from reference TRBV19 and TRBJ2-5, is DGGITQSPKYLFRKEGQNVTLSCEQNLNHDAMYWYRQDPGQGLRLIYYSQIVNDFQKGDIAEGYSVSREKKESFPLTVTSAQKNPTAFYLCASSIPSTSSYLETQYFGPGTRLLVL.

A few counts support this clone. J is TRBJ2-1 and V is TRBV5-6; 11 bases agree with TRBD2. The CDR3 is made up of 16 amino acids. With V trimmed by 2 bases and J by 13 bases, 14 bases remained unmatched. Germline V lookup: CDR1 SGHDT, CDR2 YYEEEE. This CDR3 reads CASSLTRLAGYAAQFF. CDR3 DNA: TGTGCCAGCAGCTTAACCCGACTAGCGGGATACGCCGCACAGTTCTTC.

The chain couples TRBV10-3 to TRBJ2-7; 10 nucleotides line up with TRBD1. The junction had 3 bases not matched to a gene; V was cut back by 10 bases and J by 3 bases. Germline CDR1 ENHRY, CDR2 SYGVKD. There are 12 residues in the CDR3. CDR3 region: CATWTGGYEQYF. The CDR3 DNA sequence: TGTGCCACTTGGACAGGGGGCTACGAGCAGTACTTC.

This rearrangement joins TRBV11-2 to TRBJ2-7; D unclear. The CDR3 contains 17 residues. Germline lookup yields CDR1 SGHAT and CDR2 FQNNGV. Trimming removed 3 bases from V and 0 bases from J, with 18 bases in between. DNA of the CDR3: TGTGCCAGCAGCTTCCTGCTAGACTCTCTAAGCTCCTACGAGCAGTACTTC. This sequence encodes CASSFLLDSLSSYEQYF.

This clone was detected once. V usage is TRBV27 and J usage is TRBJ1-1; TRBD1 aligns across 7 bases. V lost 6 bases, J lost 4 bases, and 11 bases stayed unmatched. The CDR3 length is 15 residues. From germline, CDR1 is MNHEY and CDR2 SMNVEV (reference sequence). The CDR3 region is CASRPLQGWATEAFF. The CDR3 DNA is TGTGCCAGCAGGCCGTTACAGGGGTGGGCCACTGAAGCTTTCTTT.

V usage is TRBV2 and J usage is TRBJ2-1, with 11 bases matching TRBD2. This CDR3 spans 12 amino acids. Trimming took 6 bases from V and 15 from J; bases not matched to a gene: 7. Per germline, CDR1 SNHLY and CDR2 FYNNEI. The CDR3 DNA reads TGTGCCAGCAGCGAGTTAGCGGGAGGGGCGTTCTTC. Protein product: CASSELAGGAFF. The variable domain in full, with the rest retrieved from reference TRBV2 and TRBJ2-1, is EPEVTQTPSHQVTQMGQEVILRCVPISNHLYFYWYRQILGQKVEFLVSFYNNEISEKSEIFDDQFSVERPDGSNFTLKIRSTKLEDSAMYFCASSELAGGAFFGPGTRLTVL.

The CDR3 here is CASSIGGSLYGYTF. In DNA, the CDR3 is TGTGCCAGTAGTATAGGAGGGTCGCTCTATGGCTACACCTTC. The gene calls are TRBV19 and TRBJ1-2, with D uncertain. CDR3 size: 14 residues. From germline, CDR1 is LNHDA and CDR2 SQIVND (reference sequence). Trimming took off 1 base at V and 4 bases at J, with 10 bases between the two ends.

V and J are TRBV5-8 and TRBJ2-5; TRBD2 matches 14 bases. Germline CDR1 is SGHTS and CDR2 is YDEGEE. Trimming took 4 bases from V and 5 from J; bases not matched to a gene: 4. The CDR3 loop spans 15 amino acids. The CDR3 loop reads CASSTGLAGEETQYF. CDR3 in DNA: TGTGCCAGCAGCACGGGACTAGCGGGAGAGGAGACCCAGTACTTC.

The chain has TRBV27 and TRBJ2-1; TRBD2 is a possible D gene (5 bases). V was trimmed by 8 bases and J by 7 bases, leaving 12 bases between them. The CDR3 length is 12 residues. Germline values: CDR1 MNHEY, CDR2 SMNVEV (reference sequence). CDR3 in amino acids: CASGKTGNEQFF. The CDR3 DNA sequence: TGTGCCAGCGGGAAAACGGGGAATGAGCAGTTCTTC.

The chain couples TRBV5-1 to TRBJ2-5; the D gene is possibly TRBD2 (6 bases). The CDR3 extends over 13 amino acids. V gave up 2 bases and J gave up 5 bases, with 10 bases separating them. Germline-derived CDR1 and CDR2 are SGHRS and YFSETQ. This CDR3 is CASSLSSGETQYF. The CDR3 DNA sequence: TGCGCCAGCAGCTTATCCAGCGGGGAGACCCAGTACTTC.

The genes are TRBV6-4 and TRBJ1-4; the D gene is possibly TRBD1 (5 bases). Germline V gene sequence: CDR1 MRHNA, CDR2 SNTAGT. Deletions cut 8 bases from V and 8 bases from J, with 15 bases between. The CDR3 covers 13 residues. Written as DNA, the CDR3 is TGTGCCAGCGGAGGGGCGCAGAAGGAAAAACTGTTTTTT. Translated: CASGGAQKEKLFF.

The genes are TRBV5-6 and TRBJ2-1, with D hard to call. The V end lost 2 bases, the J end lost 0 bases, and 12 bases lay between the germline ends. The CDR3 is 16 amino acids. CDR1 is SGHDT and CDR2 is YYEEEE in the germline V gene. CDR3 loop: CASSLEFPSSYNEQFF. The CDR3 nucleotides are TGTGCCAGCAGCTTAGAATTTCCGAGCTCCTACAATGAGCAGTTCTTC.

The V and J genes are TRBV28 and TRBJ2-5, with 8 bases identical to TRBD1. The CDR3 contains 14 residues. Germline CDR1 MDHEN, CDR2 SYDVKM. Trimming cost V 4 bases and J 4 bases; bases outside gene matches: 5. This CDR3 reads CASSSLDRAETQYF. CDR3 nucleotide sequence: TGTGCCAGCAGTTCCCTGGACAGGGCAGAGACCCAGTACTTC.

V is TRBV27 and J is TRBJ1-2; D is uncertain. Trimming pared 2 bases from V and 4 bases from J, leaving 11 bases between. The CDR3 length is 14 residues. Germline assignment: CDR1 MNHEY and CDR2 SMNVEV (reference sequence). This chain's CDR3 is CASSLEGGVYGYTF. The CDR3 nucleotides read TGTGCCAGCAGTTTAGAGGGCGGGGTCTATGGCTACACCTTC.

The chain links TRBV29-1 to TRBJ2-1; TRBD1 matches 10 bases. From germline, CDR1 is SQVTM and CDR2 ANQGSEA. The length of the CDR3 is 15 residues. After removal of 8 bases from V and 3 bases from J, the junction contained 10 bases not matched to a gene. Written as DNA, the CDR3 is TGCAGCATAAATGCGGGACAGGGGAACTACAATGAGCAGTTCTTC. This gives the protein CSINAGQGNYNEQFF.